The text below deals with one T cell receptor beta chain. The sample comes from a study of regulatory T cells in long-lasting Graves disease. V shed 1 base and J shed 3 bases, with 18 bases lying between them. The CDR3 has 17 residues. Germline-derived CDR1 and CDR2 are SEHNR and FQNEAQ (reference sequence). Regarding time point: newly diagnosed GD, antithyroid drugs for less than 3 months. The authors made the TCR library using RNA they extracted from PBMCs. Tubes containing EDTA received approximately 9 milliliters of drawn peripheral blood. The authors built TCR beta libraries using iRepertoire HTBI primers and Arm-PCR of CDR3 regions. From the multiplex PCR reads, TCRdb called clonotypes with MiXCR, one entry per CDR3 protein. The table shows approximately 560,000 distinct CDR3 sequences, with about 16% occurring only once. This same sample was also part of a study on T cells in Graves' hyperthyroidism and ophthalmopathy.

The chain recombines TRBV7-9 with TRBJ1-2; D remains ambiguous. The sequence was collected from a man younger than 30 with Graves disease. The sequencing used peripheral blood mononuclear cells (PBMCs), collected at new diagnosis, from a patient treated with antithyroid drugs. The CDR3: CASSLVDNEPGDYGYTF. The CDR3 nucleotides read TGTGCCAGCAGCTTAGTAGATAATGAGCCCGGGGACTATGGCTACACCTTC.